This T cell receptor beta chain was sequenced in a study of T cells in Graves' hyperthyroidism and ophthalmopathy. Germline lookup yields CDR1 MNHEY and CDR2 SMNVEV (reference sequence). The germline V and J ends were trimmed by 3 bases and 6 bases, with 12 bases remaining between them. The CDR3 contains 14 residues. Regions amplified from RNA transcripts were the TCR beta CDR3 regions. Primed by the HTBI set, a first-round RT-PCR was run on the TCR CDR3. TCRdb reprocessed the multiplex PCR reads with MiXCR, giving one entry per CDR3 protein. The sample shows about 420,000 distinct CDR3 sequences, about an eighth of them seen only once. The sample holds a few counts of this clonotype.

Input material: blood. The receptor comes from a woman between 18 and 29 years old with Graves' hyperthyroidism. The J gene is TRBJ1-5, the V gene TRBV27; a possible D gene is TRBD1 (5 bases). The DNA of the CDR3 is TGTGCCAGCAGTTTTGTAGGGGTGGGTCAGCCCCAGCATTTT. Amino acid sequence: CASSFVGVGQPQHF.